The 10 T cell receptor beta chains listed next were all sequenced from one sample in a study of blood T cell repertoires in COVID-19. This table comes from immunoSEQ multiplex PCR, and its TCRdb copy is limited to in-frame clones, with some not included. In the table there are just over 300,000 clones, 86% of which are singletons. The sample was PBMCs or T cells enriched from blood (not recorded which). Receptor source: a man in his thirties or forties who had recovered from COVID-19.

This chain connects TRBV6-5 to TRBJ1-2, with a tentative D call TRBD1 (6 bases). Germline-derived CDR1 and CDR2 are MNHEY and SVGAGI. V shed 7 bases and J shed 8 bases, with 14 bases lying between them. The CDR3 covers 12 residues. The CDR3 protein is CASNRDLEGYTF. The CDR3 DNA follows: TGTGCCAGCAACAGGGACCTGGAGGGCTACACCTTC.

V is TRBV29-1 and J is TRBJ1-3; 10 bases are shared with TRBD1. CDR1 and CDR2 (germline): SQVTM, ANQGSEA. The CDR3 runs to 18 residues. V was clipped by 0 bases and J by 2 bases; unmatched bases: 10. CDR3 region: CSVEESRDRGRPGNTIYF. CDR3 DNA: TGCAGCGTTGAAGAAAGTCGGGACAGGGGTCGGCCTGGAAACACCATATATTTT.

The chain joins TRBV10-1 to TRBJ2-1, with TRBD2 identical over 10 bases. The V gene's germline CDR1 is WNHNN and CDR2 SYGVQD (reference sequence). With V trimmed by 0 bases and J by 15 bases, 11 bases remained unmatched. The CDR3 spans 15 residues. Here the CDR3 reads CASSESTSGTTLRFF. CDR3 nucleotide sequence: TGCGCCAGCAGTGAGTCAACTAGCGGGACCACGTTACGGTTCTTC.

The V gene is TRBV6-5, the J gene TRBJ2-5; TRBD1 is a possible D gene (6 bases). V shed 6 bases and J shed 5 bases, with 19 bases lying between them. Germline V gene sequence: CDR1 MNHEY, CDR2 SVGAGI. This CDR3 contains 15 residues. The DNA for the CDR3 is TGTGCCAGCAGCCGGTTCAGGGGAAACGGGGAGACCCAGTACTTC. It translates to CASSRFRGNGETQYF.

This clone was counted once. V and J are TRBV7-6 and TRBJ1-1; 7 bases align to TRBD1. Germline assignment: CDR1 SGHVS and CDR2 FNYEAQ. The CDR3 has 15 residues. V was clipped by 0 bases and J by 1 base; unmatched bases: 2. The DNA of the CDR3 is TGTGCCAGCAGCTTAGCGGGACAGACGAACACTGAAGCTTTCTTT. Its protein is CASSLAGQTNTEAFF. The whole variable domain, remainder taken from reference TRBV7-6 and TRBJ1-1, is GAGVSQSPRYKVTKRGQDVALRCDPISGHVSLYWYRQALGQGPEFLTYFNYEAQQDKSGLPNDRFSAERPEGSISTLTIQRTEQRDSAMYRCASSLAGQTNTEAFFGQGTRLTVV.

With respect to this clone: The same CDR3 can be traced to other DNA sequences in this sample. The chain is built from TRBV5-1 and TRBJ1-4; no clear D. Germline-derived CDR1 and CDR2 are SGHRS and YFSETQ. Trimming cost V 3 bases and J 0 bases, with 6 bases left between them. The CDR3 runs to 14 residues. CDR3 coding DNA: TGCGCCAGCAGCTCGAGTGCAACTAATGAAAAACTGTTTTTT. This sequence encodes CASSSSATNEKLFF.

In nucleotides, the CDR3 is TGTGCCAGCAGCGCCCGACAGGGAGGTGAAAAACTGTTTTTT. This sequence encodes CASSARQGGEKLFF. The rearrangement links TRBV9 to TRBJ1-4; 7 nucleotides line up with TRBD1. V was clipped by 3 bases and J by 7 bases; unmatched bases: 6. CDR1 and CDR2 (germline): SGDLS, YYNGEE. CDR3 length equals 14 residues.

The rearrangement links TRBV6-5 to TRBJ1-5; maybe TRBD1 (5 bases). Per the germline V gene, CDR1 is MNHEY and CDR2 is SVGAGI. Trimming stripped 4 bases from V and 9 bases from J, with 13 bases between. This CDR3 has 13 residues. Here the CDR3 reads CASSSGESGPQHF. The CDR3 nucleotides read TGTGCCAGCAGTTCGGGGGAGTCGGGGCCCCAGCATTTT.

In this sample, this clone turned up once. The CDR3 spells CASSLTRDYNEQFF. CDR3 DNA: TGTGCCAGCAGCTTAACGCGAGACTACAATGAGCAGTTCTTC. V is TRBV7-2 and J is TRBJ2-1; D not certain. The germline gives CDR1 SGHTA, CDR2 FQGNSA. Trimming left V 2 bases short and J 3 bases short, with 8 bases between. This CDR3 has 14 amino acids.

J is TRBJ2-3 and V is TRBV30; TRBD2 aligns across 9 bases. This CDR3 comprises 15 residues. The germline V gene has CDR1 GTSNPN and CDR2 SVGIG (reference sequence). Trimming at V came to 5 bases and at J to 1 base, leaving 7 bases not matched to a gene. The CDR3 DNA reads as TGTGCCTGGGACATAGCGGGAGTGGGCACAGATACGCAGTATTTT. This translates into CAWDIAGVGTDTQYF.